The rows below give T cell receptor beta chains drawn from one sample of a study of blood T cell repertoires in COVID-19. The assay was immunoSEQ multiplex PCR, and TCRdb's table has in-frame clones only and misses some. The sample holds approximately 190,000 clones; nearly 90% are singletons and the top ten take around a fifth. The specimen was peripheral blood. These receptors originate from a man between 60 and 70 years old with active or convalescent COVID-19. Both conserved end residues are part of each CDR3. A D gene is named only where the DNA matches it firmly. Only part of the rows carry a size: once, few, many, or a class if the clone is expanded.

v_gene: TRBV2; j_gene: TRBJ1-4; d_gene: NA; abundance: NA; CDR3nt: TGTGCCAGCAGCCTTAATGGGCTTGCCTGGGAACTGTTTTTT; CDR3aa: CASSLNGLAWELFF
v_gene: TRBV6-1; j_gene: TRBJ1-5; d_gene: NA; abundance: NA; CDR3nt: TGTGCCAGCAGTGAATCGGTCTGGGGGGGGCAGCCCCAGCATTTT; CDR3aa: CASSESVWGGQPQHF
v_gene: TRBV5-1; j_gene: TRBJ1-6; d_gene: NA; abundance: NA; CDR3nt: TGCGCCAGCAGCTTGCTGGGAGAAGGCAATTCACCCCTCCACTTT; CDR3aa: CASSLLGEGNSPLHF
v_gene: TRBV6-1; j_gene: TRBJ2-1; d_gene: TRBD2; abundance: NA; CDR3nt: TGTGCCAGCAGTGAAAGGACTAGCGGCGGGGGATTCTTC; CDR3aa: CASSERTSGGGFF
v_gene: TRBV2; j_gene: TRBJ1-6; d_gene: NA; abundance: NA; CDR3nt: TGTGCCAGCACCGGGGGGTGGAGTAGTGTTAATTCACCCCTCCACTTT; CDR3aa: CASTGGWSSVNSPLHF
v_gene: TRBV7-9; j_gene: TRBJ1-5; d_gene: NA; abundance: NA; CDR3nt: TGTGCCAGCAGCCCCTCCGGGGGTCAGCCCCAGCATTTT; CDR3aa: CASSPSGGQPQHF
v_gene: TRBV19; j_gene: TRBJ1-5; d_gene: NA; abundance: NA; CDR3nt: TGTGCCAGTAAGGGATGGGGGGGATCCCAGCCCCAGCATTTT; CDR3aa: CASKGWGGSQPQHF
v_gene: TRBV7-8; j_gene: TRBJ1-1; d_gene: TRBD1; abundance: few; CDR3nt: TGTGCCAGCAGCTACCGGGACAGGGGGCTAACTGAAGCTTTCTTT; CDR3aa: CASSYRDRGLTEAFF
v_gene: TRBV7-2; j_gene: TRBJ1-3; d_gene: NA; abundance: NA; CDR3nt: TGTGCCAGCAGCTCATTAACTTCGAGCTCTGGAAACACCATATATTTT; CDR3aa: CASSSLTSSSGNTIYF
v_gene: TRBV27; j_gene: TRBJ2-4; d_gene: TRBD2; abundance: NA; CDR3nt: TGTGCCAGCAGTCCCGGGACTAGCACTAACATTCAGTACTTC; CDR3aa: CASSPGTSTNIQYF
v_gene: TRBV5-1; j_gene: TRBJ1-1; d_gene: NA; abundance: NA; CDR3nt: TGCGCCAGCTCGGGGGTATTTAACACTGAAGCTTTCTTT; CDR3aa: CASSGVFNTEAFF
v_gene: TRBV9; j_gene: TRBJ2-7; d_gene: TRBD1; abundance: NA; CDR3nt: TGTGCCAGCAGCGCTTCGACAGGGTCTGCAGGTGAGCAGTACTTC; CDR3aa: CASSASTGSAGEQYF
v_gene: TRBV6-5; j_gene: TRBJ2-5; d_gene: TRBD2; abundance: NA; CDR3nt: TGTGCCAGCAGTTACCGTGGGACTAGCGAGACCCAGTACTTC; CDR3aa: CASSYRGTSETQYF
v_gene: TRBV5-1; j_gene: TRBJ1-6; d_gene: NA; abundance: NA; CDR3nt: TGCGCCAGCAGCTTCGACAACTATAATTCACCCCTCCACTTT; CDR3aa: CASSFDNYNSPLHF
v_gene: TRBV19; j_gene: TRBJ2-3; d_gene: TRBD1; abundance: NA; CDR3nt: TGTGCCAGTAGTATTACCGGGACAGGTGGAGGTACGCAGTATTTT; CDR3aa: CASSITGTGGGTQYF
v_gene: TRBV6-5; j_gene: TRBJ1-5; d_gene: TRBD1; abundance: NA; CDR3nt: TGTGCCAGCAGTTACCGGGGACAGGTAGACAATCAGCCCCAGCATTTT; CDR3aa: CASSYRGQVDNQPQHF
v_gene: TRBV11-3; j_gene: TRBJ2-7; d_gene: NA; abundance: once; CDR3nt: TGTGCCAGCAGCCCGCGGGACGGCTCCTACGAGCAGTACTTC; CDR3aa: CASSPRDGSYEQYF
v_gene: TRBV7-9; j_gene: TRBJ2-5; d_gene: NA; abundance: NA; CDR3nt: TGTGCCAGCAGCCCCCTCGAGACCCAGTACTTC; CDR3aa: CASSPLETQYF
v_gene: TRBV19; j_gene: TRBJ2-1; d_gene: TRBD2; abundance: NA; CDR3nt: TGTGCCAGTAGTATCGTCTCGGCAGGGAGGGGCAATGAGCAGTTCTTC; CDR3aa: CASSIVSAGRGNEQFF
v_gene: TRBV15; j_gene: TRBJ1-4; d_gene: NA; abundance: few; CDR3nt: TGTGCCACCAGCAGAGATAAAGGCGGGAATGAAAAACTGTTTTTT; CDR3aa: CATSRDKGGNEKLFF
v_gene: TRBV18; j_gene: TRBJ2-7; d_gene: TRBD1; abundance: few; CDR3nt: TGTGCCAGCTCACCACGGACAGGGTTCCACGAGCAGTACTTC; CDR3aa: CASSPRTGFHEQYF
v_gene: TRBV2; j_gene: TRBJ2-5; d_gene: NA; abundance: NA; CDR3nt: TGTGCCAGCAGTGTTGAGGGATCGACGGAGACCCAGTACTTC; CDR3aa: CASSVEGSTETQYF
v_gene: TRBV27; j_gene: TRBJ2-7; d_gene: TRBD1; abundance: NA; CDR3nt: TGTGCCAGCAGTCGGCCGGGACAGGGGATCTACGAGCAGTACTTC; CDR3aa: CASSRPGQGIYEQYF
v_gene: TRBV28; j_gene: TRBJ2-5; d_gene: NA; abundance: NA; CDR3nt: TGTGCCAGCAGTTTATTAGTGGGGGGCCGGGACAGCCAAGAGACCCAGTACTTC; CDR3aa: CASSLLVGGRDSQETQYF
v_gene: TRBV10-3; j_gene: TRBJ2-3; d_gene: NA; abundance: few; CDR3nt: TGTGCCATCAGTGAGGGGAGAGATACGCAGTATTTT; CDR3aa: CAISEGRDTQYF
v_gene: TRBV29-1; j_gene: TRBJ2-7; d_gene: TRBD1; abundance: NA; CDR3nt: TGCAGCGTTGGGGGCCAGTGGACAGGGGGCATCTACGAGCAGTACTTC; CDR3aa: CSVGGQWTGGIYEQYF
v_gene: TRBV7-2; j_gene: TRBJ1-6; d_gene: NA; abundance: NA; CDR3nt: TGTGCCAGCAGCTTAGCGGGAGGTAATTCACCCCTCCACTTT; CDR3aa: CASSLAGGNSPLHF
v_gene: TRBV6-5; j_gene: TRBJ1-1; d_gene: TRBD1; abundance: NA; CDR3nt: TGTGCCAGCAGTTCCGGGACAGACCTTCGGGTTTTCTTT; CDR3aa: CASSSGTDLRVFF
v_gene: TRBV19; j_gene: TRBJ1-4; d_gene: NA; abundance: NA; CDR3nt: TGTGCCAGTAGTAGCACAACGGGACACTATAATGAAAAACTGTTTTTT; CDR3aa: CASSSTTGHYNEKLFF
v_gene: TRBV7-6; j_gene: TRBJ1-3; d_gene: NA; abundance: NA; CDR3nt: TGTGCCAGCAGCTTAGAATCCTCGCTGCTATCTGGAAACACCATATATTTT; CDR3aa: CASSLESSLLSGNTIYF
v_gene: TRBV18; j_gene: TRBJ1-1; d_gene: NA; abundance: NA; CDR3nt: TGTGCCAGCTCACCACCGGGCAGAAACACTGAAGCTTTCTTT; CDR3aa: CASSPPGRNTEAFF
v_gene: TRBV5-1; j_gene: TRBJ1-2; d_gene: NA; abundance: NA; CDR3nt: TGCGCCAGCAGCGGCGGCTACGGCTATGGCTACACCTTC; CDR3aa: CASSGGYGYGYTF
v_gene: TRBV23-1; j_gene: TRBJ1-5; d_gene: TRBD1; abundance: NA; CDR3nt: TGCGCCAGCAGTCAAGGGACAGGGAGGAATCAGCCCCAGCATTTT; CDR3aa: CASSQGTGRNQPQHF
v_gene: TRBV6-5; j_gene: TRBJ2-3; d_gene: TRBD2; abundance: NA; CDR3nt: TGTGCCAGCAGTTACTGGTCTAGCGGGGCAGATACGCAGTATTTT; CDR3aa: CASSYWSSGADTQYF
v_gene: TRBV27; j_gene: TRBJ1-4; d_gene: TRBD1; abundance: NA; CDR3nt: TGTGCCAGCAGTTTCAGGGGGCTGGGAGAAAAACTGTTTTTT; CDR3aa: CASSFRGLGEKLFF
v_gene: TRBV12-3/TRBV12-4; j_gene: TRBJ2-7; d_gene: NA; abundance: NA; CDR3nt: TGTGCCAGCAGCCCTTCCCCGTACGAGCAGTACTTC; CDR3aa: CASSPSPYEQYF